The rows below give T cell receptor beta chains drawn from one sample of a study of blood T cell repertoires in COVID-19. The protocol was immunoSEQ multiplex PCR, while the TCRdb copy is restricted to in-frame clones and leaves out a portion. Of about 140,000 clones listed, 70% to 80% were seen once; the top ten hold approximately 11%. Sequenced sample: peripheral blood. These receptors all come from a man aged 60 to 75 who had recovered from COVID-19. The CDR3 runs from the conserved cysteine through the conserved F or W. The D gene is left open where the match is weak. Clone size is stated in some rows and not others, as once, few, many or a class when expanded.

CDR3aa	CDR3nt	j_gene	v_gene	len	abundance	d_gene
CASSQDPRSEQYF	TGTGCCAGCAGCCAAGATCCCAGATCCGAGCAGTACTTC	TRBJ2-7	TRBV4-2	13	many	.
CASSYSRGATNEKLFF	TGTGCCAGCAGTTACTCGCGGGGGGCTACTAATGAAAAACTGTTTTTT	TRBJ1-4	TRBV6-5	16	.	.
CASSPSGRHANTGELFF	TGTGCCAGCAGTCCGAGCGGGAGGCACGCGAACACCGGGGAGCTGTTTTTT	TRBJ2-2	TRBV6-2/TRBV6-3	17	once	TRBD2
CASSLWSESSLEQYF	TGTGCCAGCAGCTTATGGAGCGAATCCTCTCTTGAGCAGTACTTC	TRBJ2-7	TRBV11-2	15	.	.
CASSEGGGFNQPQHF	TGTGCCAGCAGCGAGGGGGGAGGGTTCAATCAGCCCCAGCATTTT	TRBJ1-5	TRBV5-5	15	.	.
CATSDTRGDIYEQYF	TGTGCCACCAGTGATACCCGGGGGGATATCTACGAGCAGTACTTC	TRBJ2-7	TRBV24-1	15	.	TRBD2
CASSTGWREDQPQHF	TGTGCCAGCAGCACAGGGTGGCGGGAGGATCAGCCCCAGCATTTT	TRBJ1-5	TRBV12-1	15	.	.
CASRWTQGLAGVAEYF	TGTGCCAGCAGATGGACGCAGGGACTAGCGGGAGTTGCGGAGTATTTT	TRBJ2-3	TRBV7-2	16	.	TRBD2
CASTVGLAPYEQYF	TGTGCCAGCACGGTGGGACTAGCTCCCTACGAGCAGTACTTC	TRBJ2-7	TRBV6-5	14	.	TRBD2
CASSYDSYTSSLRGTEAFF	TGTGCCAGCAGTTACGATTCATATACCTCAAGCCTTCGGGGCACTGAAGCTTTCTTT	TRBJ1-1	TRBV6-2/TRBV6-3	19	.	.
CASGQNGQPQHF	TGTGCCAGCGGGCAAAATGGTCAGCCCCAGCATTTT	TRBJ1-5	TRBV7-3	12	.	.
CASNPPRRSEQFF	TGTGCCAGCAACCCACCCCGGAGGAGTGAGCAGTTCTTC	TRBJ2-1	TRBV21-1	13	.	.
CASSFTSGSYNEQFF	TGTGCCAGCAGCTTCACTAGCGGCTCCTACAATGAGCAGTTCTTC	TRBJ2-1	TRBV7-3	15	.	TRBD2
CASSLASGGTEAFF	TGCGCCAGCAGCTTGGCCAGCGGAGGGACTGAAGCTTTCTTT	TRBJ1-1	TRBV5-1	14	.	.
CASSQASGGAGGTDTQYF	TGTGCCAGCAGCCAAGCTAGCGGGGGGGCGGGAGGCACAGATACGCAGTATTTT	TRBJ2-3	TRBV3-1/TRBV3-2	18	.	TRBD2
CASSNRGENTEAFF	TGTGCCAGCAGCAACAGGGGCGAGAACACTGAAGCTTTCTTT	TRBJ1-1	TRBV11-3	14	.	TRBD1
CASSLTGERGYGYTF	TGTGCCAGCAGTCTTACAGGGGAAAGGGGCTATGGCTACACCTTC	TRBJ1-2	TRBV2	15	few	TRBD1
CASSFSGQPQETQYF	TGTGCCAGCAGCTTTTCTGGACAGCCCCAAGAGACCCAGTACTTC	TRBJ2-5	TRBV5-4	15	.	.
CASSQQTGVGEKLFF	TGTGCCAGCAGCCAACAGACAGGGGTGGGAGAAAAACTGTTTTTT	TRBJ1-4	TRBV3-1/TRBV3-2	15	few	TRBD1
CASSEGSAGRGGTQYF	TGCGCCAGCAGCGAGGGGAGTGCGGGGCGAGGTGGTACGCAGTATTTT	TRBJ2-3	TRBV5-1	16	.	.
CASSLNWARGVGYTF	TGTGCCAGCAGCTTAAATTGGGCCAGGGGAGTTGGCTACACCTTC	TRBJ1-2	TRBV7-2	15	few	.
CASQGGAGGGNTIYF	TGTGCCAGCCAAGGGGGCGCAGGGGGTGGAAACACCATATATTTT	TRBJ1-3	TRBV6-5	15	few	TRBD1
CASSRDRDHNTEAFF	TGTGCCAGCAGCCGGGACAGGGACCATAACACTGAAGCTTTCTTT	TRBJ1-1	TRBV7-9	15	.	TRBD1
CASSSDVGVFF	TGTGCCAGCAGCTCCGATGTAGGAGTATTTTTT	TRBJ1-1	TRBV11-2	11	once	.
CASSLRSGSLGVTGELFF	TGTGCCAGCAGCTTACGGAGCGGGAGTCTAGGGGTCACCGGGGAGCTGTTTTTT	TRBJ2-2	TRBV5-4	18	.	TRBD2
CASRPGQGVNQPQHF	TGTGCCAGCAGACCGGGACAGGGAGTAAATCAGCCCCAGCATTTT	TRBJ1-5	TRBV7-8	15	.	TRBD1
CASSLPGTTGAGELFF	TGTGCCAGCAGCCTTCCCGGGACTACCGGGGCCGGGGAGCTGTTTTTT	TRBJ2-2	TRBV14	16	.	TRBD2
CASSETGTGSTIYF	TGTGCCAGTAGTGAGACTGGGACAGGGTCCACCATATATTTT	TRBJ1-3	TRBV19	14	.	TRBD1
CASSVVWDTSYNEQFF	TGTGCCAGCAGCGTAGTGTGGGACACGAGCTACAATGAGCAGTTCTTC	TRBJ2-1	TRBV9	16	.	.
CASRQGPLNTEAFF	TGTGCCAGCCGACAGGGGCCCTTGAACACTGAAGCTTTCTTT	TRBJ1-1	TRBV19	14	.	TRBD1
CASSLGQGNTETQYF	TGTGCCAGCAGCTTGGGACAGGGTAATACAGAGACCCAGTACTTC	TRBJ2-5	TRBV7-2	15	.	TRBD1
CASSLAQGGTGELFF	TGCGCCAGCAGCTTGGCTCAGGGGGGAACCGGGGAGCTGTTTTTT	TRBJ2-2	TRBV5-1	15	.	.
CASSPSGRAGYEQYF	TGTGCCAGCAGTCCTAGTGGGAGGGCAGGATACGAGCAGTACTTC	TRBJ2-7	TRBV7-2	15	.	TRBD2
CASSISGNTDTQYF	TGTGCCAGCAGCATTAGCGGGAACACAGATACGCAGTATTTT	TRBJ2-3	TRBV11-3	14	few	TRBD2
CASSSGDRGEPQHF	TGTGCCAGCAGCAGCGGCGACAGGGGGGAGCCCCAGCATTTT	TRBJ1-5	TRBV5-6	14	few	TRBD1
CASSLAVAQGSSPLHF	TGTGCCAGCAGCTTGGCAGTCGCACAGGGTAGTTCACCCCTCCACTTT	TRBJ1-6	TRBV5-4	16	.	.
CASSSTGGSNEKLFF	TGTGCCAGCAGCAGCACAGGTGGGTCTAATGAAAAACTGTTTTTT	TRBJ1-4	TRBV7-6	15	many	.
CASSLAGGINTGELFF	TGTGCCAGCAGTCTAGCGGGAGGGATCAACACCGGGGAGCTGTTTTTT	TRBJ2-2	TRBV7-9	16	once	TRBD2
CASSPNPGGSYNEQFF	TGTGCCAGTAGTCCGAACCCCGGGGGGTCCTACAATGAGCAGTTCTTC	TRBJ2-1	TRBV19	16	once	TRBD2
CASSLDYHNEQFF	TGCGCCAGCAGCTTGGACTATCACAATGAGCAGTTCTTC	TRBJ2-1	TRBV5-1	13	once	.
CAWSVRDLSEQYF	TGTGCCTGGAGTGTACGGGACTTGAGTGAGCAGTACTTC	TRBJ2-7	TRBV30	13	.	.
CASSPGTGASGELFF	TGTGCCAGCAGCCCCGGGACAGGGGCGAGCGGGGAGCTGTTTTTT	TRBJ2-2	TRBV7-9	15	.	TRBD1
CASSQGTTNEKLFF	TGTGCCAGTAGCCAGGGAACAACTAATGAAAAACTGTTTTTT	TRBJ1-4	TRBV19	14	.	.
CASTPDYNSPLHF	TGTGCCAGCACCCCAGACTATAATTCACCCCTCCACTTT	TRBJ1-6	TRBV6-5	13	.	.
CASGAGANVLTF	TGTGCCTCAGGGGCTGGGGCCAACGTCCTGACTTTC	TRBJ2-6	TRBV30	12	.	.
CASSVGLAGAEQYF	TGTGCCAGCAGCGTTGGACTAGCGGGGGCCGAGCAGTACTTC	TRBJ2-7	TRBV7-2	14	.	TRBD2
CASSFRGEFNTEAFF	TGTGCCAGCAGCTTCAGGGGGGAATTCAACACTGAAGCTTTCTTT	TRBJ1-1	TRBV7-2	15	.	TRBD1
CASSQDPDTSPLHF	TGTGCCAGCAGCCAAGATCCGGACACCTCACCCCTCCACTTT	TRBJ1-6	TRBV3-1/TRBV3-2	14	.	.
CASSQVSLANTGELFF	TGTGCCAGCAGCCAAGTTAGCCTCGCGAACACCGGGGAGCTGTTTTTT	TRBJ2-2	TRBV4-2	16	.	.
CSVGGSHEQYF	TGCAGCGTGGGGGGGAGCCACGAGCAGTACTTC	TRBJ2-7	TRBV29-1	11	.	TRBD2